Listed below are T cell receptor beta chains from one sample, sequenced in a study of vaccination and CD4 T cells after COVID-19. One entry per CDR3 protein, called by TCRdb with MiXCR from the PCR reads. Here the sample spans roughly 10,000 distinct CDR3 sequences, approximately 50% being singletons. For these TCRs, the target antigens are not known. The sequenced sample consisted of CD4+ T cells from blood, cultured in vitro. These receptors originate from a human donor who had recovered from COVID-19. The CDR3 runs from the conserved cysteine through the conserved F or W. Each record gives: CDR3 length, J gene, V gene, clone size, D gene, CDR3 DNA, CDR3 protein. The D gene is left open where the match is weak. Where a row states a size, it is once, few, many or the class of an expanded clone; other rows omit it.

cdr3_length: 14
j_call: TRBJ2-7
v_call: TRBV5-4
clone_size: NA
d_call: NA
cdr3_nt: TGTGCCAGCAGCTATGAGAAGGGCTTCGACGAGCAGTACTTC
cdr3_aa: CASSYEKGFDEQYF

cdr3_length: 13
j_call: TRBJ1-3
v_call: TRBV12-3/TRBV12-4
clone_size: NA
d_call: NA
cdr3_nt: TGTGCCAGCAGTCCTGTGGTGGGAAACACCATATATTTT
cdr3_aa: CASSPVVGNTIYF

cdr3_length: 13
j_call: TRBJ1-5
v_call: TRBV20-1
clone_size: few
d_call: NA
cdr3_nt: TGCAGTGCTAGAGGCAGGGTCAATCAGCCCCAGCATTTT
cdr3_aa: CSARGRVNQPQHF

cdr3_length: 14
j_call: TRBJ1-5
v_call: TRBV27
clone_size: large
d_call: NA
cdr3_nt: TGTGCCAGCAGTTTAGGGAATAGCAATCAGCCCCAGCATTTT
cdr3_aa: CASSLGNSNQPQHF

cdr3_length: 13
j_call: TRBJ2-2
v_call: TRBV10-1
clone_size: NA
d_call: NA
cdr3_nt: TGCGCCAGCAGTTCCTATAACACCGGGGAGCTGTTTTTT
cdr3_aa: CASSSYNTGELFF

cdr3_length: 12
j_call: TRBJ1-1
v_call: TRBV20-1
clone_size: NA
d_call: NA
cdr3_nt: TGCAGTGCTACGTCAGGGACCACTGAAGCTTTCTTT
cdr3_aa: CSATSGTTEAFF

cdr3_length: 13
j_call: TRBJ1-2
v_call: TRBV10-1
clone_size: few
d_call: NA
cdr3_nt: TGCGCCAGCAGTGAGTCGAGGTCCTGGGGCTACACCTTC
cdr3_aa: CASSESRSWGYTF

cdr3_length: 13
j_call: TRBJ1-1
v_call: TRBV7-2
clone_size: NA
d_call: NA
cdr3_nt: TGTGCCAGCAGCTTAACCCAGACTACTGAAGCTTTCTTT
cdr3_aa: CASSLTQTTEAFF

cdr3_length: 17
j_call: TRBJ1-1
v_call: TRBV20-1
clone_size: NA
d_call: NA
cdr3_nt: TGCAGTGCTAGGGCCCGGGGGTTTTCAGCACCAAACACTGAAGCTTTCTTT
cdr3_aa: CSARARGFSAPNTEAFF

cdr3_length: 15
j_call: TRBJ2-3
v_call: TRBV5-8
clone_size: NA
d_call: TRBD1
cdr3_nt: TGTGCCAGCAGCATAGGGACAGGGGGATCCGATACGCAGTATTTT
cdr3_aa: CASSIGTGGSDTQYF

cdr3_length: 12
j_call: TRBJ2-7
v_call: TRBV7-8
clone_size: NA
d_call: NA
cdr3_nt: TGTGCCAGCAGCCCCCTCGCCTACGAGCAGTACTTC
cdr3_aa: CASSPLAYEQYF

cdr3_length: 16
j_call: TRBJ1-6
v_call: TRBV6-1
clone_size: NA
d_call: TRBD1
cdr3_nt: TGTGCCAGCAGTGCCGGACAGGGGGCCTATAATTCACCCCTCCACTTT
cdr3_aa: CASSAGQGAYNSPLHF

cdr3_length: 15
j_call: TRBJ1-1
v_call: TRBV20-1
clone_size: few
d_call: TRBD1
cdr3_nt: TGCAGTGCTAGAGGACAGGGTAGGTTGGACACTGAAGCTTTCTTT
cdr3_aa: CSARGQGRLDTEAFF

cdr3_length: 13
j_call: TRBJ1-1
v_call: TRBV10-3
clone_size: NA
d_call: TRBD1
cdr3_nt: TGTGCCATCAGGGGACAGGGGGACACTGAAGCTTTCTTT
cdr3_aa: CAIRGQGDTEAFF

cdr3_length: 15
j_call: TRBJ1-4
v_call: TRBV5-1
clone_size: NA
d_call: TRBD1
cdr3_nt: TGCGCCAGCAGCTCCTCAGGGGGCACTAATGAAAAACTGTTTTTT
cdr3_aa: CASSSSGGTNEKLFF

cdr3_length: 15
j_call: TRBJ2-2
v_call: TRBV6-2/TRBV6-3
clone_size: NA
d_call: NA
cdr3_nt: TGTGCCAGCAGTTATCGAGGAGGGAACACCGGGGAGCTGTTTTTT
cdr3_aa: CASSYRGGNTGELFF

cdr3_length: 17
j_call: TRBJ2-6
v_call: TRBV27
clone_size: NA
d_call: NA
cdr3_nt: TGTGCCAGCAGTGCACTATTTATGGTCTCTGGGGCCAACGTCCTGACTTTC
cdr3_aa: CASSALFMVSGANVLTF

cdr3_length: 13
j_call: TRBJ1-6
v_call: TRBV6-1
clone_size: NA
d_call: TRBD1
cdr3_nt: TGTGCCTACAGGGGGGATTTGAATTCACCCCTCCACTTT
cdr3_aa: CAYRGDLNSPLHF

cdr3_length: 15
j_call: TRBJ2-7
v_call: TRBV5-1
clone_size: NA
d_call: TRBD2
cdr3_nt: TGCGCCAGCAGCTTGGGCGGGAGCGGGACCTACGAGCAGTACTTC
cdr3_aa: CASSLGGSGTYEQYF

cdr3_length: 12
j_call: TRBJ1-1
v_call: TRBV19
clone_size: NA
d_call: NA
cdr3_nt: TGTGCCAGTCATTCGACCGGATTTGAAGCTTTCTTT
cdr3_aa: CASHSTGFEAFF

cdr3_length: 14
j_call: TRBJ1-3
v_call: TRBV2
clone_size: few
d_call: NA
cdr3_nt: TGTGCCACCGAGACGGGATATTCTGGAAACACCATATATTTT
cdr3_aa: CATETGYSGNTIYF

cdr3_length: 13
j_call: TRBJ1-2
v_call: TRBV3-1
clone_size: NA
d_call: NA
cdr3_nt: TGTGCCAGCAGCCCCGAGGGCAACTATGGCTACACCTTC
cdr3_aa: CASSPEGNYGYTF

cdr3_length: 16
j_call: TRBJ1-1
v_call: TRBV7-2
clone_size: few
d_call: NA
cdr3_nt: TGTGCCAGCAGCTTAGTCGGGGGGCCCCTGAACACTGAAGCTTTCTTT
cdr3_aa: CASSLVGGPLNTEAFF

cdr3_length: 17
j_call: TRBJ2-3
v_call: TRBV10-1
clone_size: NA
d_call: TRBD2
cdr3_nt: TGCGCCAGCAGTGAAGGGTTTCGAGCGGGAGGAATGGATACGCAGTATTTT
cdr3_aa: CASSEGFRAGGMDTQYF

cdr3_length: 13
j_call: TRBJ1-2
v_call: TRBV30
clone_size: NA
d_call: NA
cdr3_nt: TGTGCCTGGAAGGTTGGTGGGCAGTATGGCTACACCTTC
cdr3_aa: CAWKVGGQYGYTF

cdr3_length: 12
j_call: TRBJ2-5
v_call: TRBV6-2/TRBV6-3
clone_size: NA
d_call: NA
cdr3_nt: TGTGCCAGCATGACGGTCTGGGAGACCCAGTACTTC
cdr3_aa: CASMTVWETQYF

cdr3_length: 15
j_call: TRBJ1-2
v_call: TRBV7-2
clone_size: NA
d_call: NA
cdr3_nt: TGTGCCAGCAGCTTAGGCTCACGACAGTCCCTCGGCTACACCTTC
cdr3_aa: CASSLGSRQSLGYTF

cdr3_length: 14
j_call: TRBJ1-2
v_call: TRBV4-1
clone_size: NA
d_call: NA
cdr3_nt: TGCGCCAGCAGCCAAGATAGTTCAGGTTATGGCTACACCTTC
cdr3_aa: CASSQDSSGYGYTF

cdr3_length: 14
j_call: TRBJ1-6
v_call: TRBV6-2/TRBV6-3
clone_size: NA
d_call: TRBD1
cdr3_nt: TGTGCCAGCAGACGACAGGGCGGTAATTCACCCCTCCACTTT
cdr3_aa: CASRRQGGNSPLHF

cdr3_length: 14
j_call: TRBJ2-3
v_call: TRBV6-1
clone_size: few
d_call: NA
cdr3_nt: TGTGCCAGCAGCGACCGACAAACAACAGATACGCAGTATTTT
cdr3_aa: CASSDRQTTDTQYF

cdr3_length: 14
j_call: TRBJ1-1
v_call: TRBV21-1
clone_size: NA
d_call: NA
cdr3_nt: TGTGCCAGCAGCAAAGAGGCAGGGAACACTGAAGCTTTCTTT
cdr3_aa: CASSKEAGNTEAFF

cdr3_length: 15
j_call: TRBJ2-7
v_call: TRBV20-1
clone_size: NA
d_call: TRBD1
cdr3_nt: TGCAGTGCTAGAAACCGGACAGGGAGGAATTACGAGCAGTACTTC
cdr3_aa: CSARNRTGRNYEQYF

cdr3_length: 15
j_call: TRBJ2-2
v_call: TRBV24-1
clone_size: NA
d_call: NA
cdr3_nt: TGTGCCACCAGTGATTTAGGCACAAACACCGGGGAGCTGTTTTTT
cdr3_aa: CATSDLGTNTGELFF

cdr3_length: 14
j_call: TRBJ2-7
v_call: TRBV7-2
clone_size: few
d_call: TRBD1
cdr3_nt: TGTGCCAGCAGCCTCGGGACAGGGATCGGCGAGCAGTACTTC
cdr3_aa: CASSLGTGIGEQYF

cdr3_length: 17
j_call: TRBJ2-1
v_call: TRBV4-2
clone_size: NA
d_call: TRBD2
cdr3_nt: TGTGCCAGCAGCCAATGGGGACTAGCGGGAATGGGGAATGAGCAGTTCTTC
cdr3_aa: CASSQWGLAGMGNEQFF

cdr3_length: 15
j_call: TRBJ1-2
v_call: TRBV11-2
clone_size: NA
d_call: NA
cdr3_nt: TGTGCCAGCAGTCAGACAGGCAGAGGGAACTATGGCTACACCTTC
cdr3_aa: CASSQTGRGNYGYTF

cdr3_length: 14
j_call: TRBJ2-1
v_call: TRBV5-1
clone_size: few
d_call: TRBD1
cdr3_nt: TGCGCCAGCAGCCCCGGGACAGGGGGCAATGAGCAGTTCTTC
cdr3_aa: CASSPGTGGNEQFF

cdr3_length: 13
j_call: TRBJ2-7
v_call: TRBV6-1
clone_size: NA
d_call: TRBD1
cdr3_nt: TGTGCCAGCTGGACAGGTGACTCCTACGAGCAGTACTTC
cdr3_aa: CASWTGDSYEQYF

cdr3_length: 14
j_call: TRBJ2-5
v_call: TRBV7-9
clone_size: NA
d_call: TRBD2
cdr3_nt: TGTGCCAGCAGCTTGTCTAGCGGACAAGAGACCCAGTACTTC
cdr3_aa: CASSLSSGQETQYF

cdr3_length: 16
j_call: TRBJ1-1
v_call: TRBV5-1
clone_size: NA
d_call: NA
cdr3_nt: TGCGCCAGCAGCTTGGCCTACCGGACGGCCAGCACTGAAGCTTTCTTT
cdr3_aa: CASSLAYRTASTEAFF

cdr3_length: 13
j_call: TRBJ1-2
v_call: TRBV10-3
clone_size: NA
d_call: NA
cdr3_nt: TGTACCATCGGCGCAGAATCTAACTATGGCTACACCTTC
cdr3_aa: CTIGAESNYGYTF

cdr3_length: 14
j_call: TRBJ1-2
v_call: TRBV29-1
clone_size: NA
d_call: TRBD1
cdr3_nt: TGCAGCGTTTACGGCCGGACAGGGGTCAATGGCTACACCTTC
cdr3_aa: CSVYGRTGVNGYTF

cdr3_length: 12
j_call: TRBJ2-4
v_call: TRBV24-1
clone_size: NA
d_call: NA
cdr3_nt: TGTGCCACCAGTGACGAAGAAGCTATTCAGTACTTC
cdr3_aa: CATSDEEAIQYF

cdr3_length: 12
j_call: TRBJ2-5
v_call: TRBV6-1
clone_size: few
d_call: NA
cdr3_nt: TGTGCCAGCTTCCGACTGTGGGAGACCCAGTACTTC
cdr3_aa: CASFRLWETQYF

cdr3_length: 16
j_call: TRBJ1-1
v_call: TRBV6-1
clone_size: NA
d_call: TRBD1
cdr3_nt: TGTGCCAGCAGTAAAAGACAGGGGACAACGAACACTGAAGCTTTCTTT
cdr3_aa: CASSKRQGTTNTEAFF

cdr3_length: 12
j_call: TRBJ2-3
v_call: TRBV5-4
clone_size: NA
d_call: NA
cdr3_nt: TGTGCCGGAGGCTGGGGCACAGATACGCAGTATTTT
cdr3_aa: CAGGWGTDTQYF

cdr3_length: 15
j_call: TRBJ1-2
v_call: TRBV7-2
clone_size: NA
d_call: NA
cdr3_nt: TGTGCCAGCAGCTTAGCTAAGACAGTTAGATATGGCTACACCTTC
cdr3_aa: CASSLAKTVRYGYTF

cdr3_length: 16
j_call: TRBJ1-2
v_call: TRBV7-2
clone_size: few
d_call: NA
cdr3_nt: TGTGCCAGCAGCTCCCGACAGGCCCCTAGTAGCTATGGCTACACCTTC
cdr3_aa: CASSSRQAPSSYGYTF

cdr3_length: 12
j_call: TRBJ2-3
v_call: TRBV9
clone_size: NA
d_call: NA
cdr3_nt: TGTGCCAGCAGCGTAGGGACAGATACGCAGTATTTT
cdr3_aa: CASSVGTDTQYF

cdr3_length: 17
j_call: TRBJ2-2
v_call: TRBV7-6
clone_size: NA
d_call: TRBD2
cdr3_nt: TGTGCCTCCCGAGGGACTAGCGGGGGGGCCTCGACCGGGGAGCTGTTTTTT
cdr3_aa: CASRGTSGGASTGELFF

cdr3_length: 14
j_call: TRBJ1-6
v_call: TRBV27
clone_size: few
d_call: NA
cdr3_nt: TGTGCCAGCAGTCCGGCTGGAGGGGGGTCACCCCTCCACTTT
cdr3_aa: CASSPAGGGSPLHF

cdr3_length: 14
j_call: TRBJ2-5
v_call: TRBV5-4
clone_size: large
d_call: TRBD2
cdr3_nt: TGTGCCAGCAGCTCCTGGACTAGCCAAGAGACCCAGTACTTC
cdr3_aa: CASSSWTSQETQYF

cdr3_length: 12
j_call: TRBJ2-3
v_call: TRBV6-2/TRBV6-3
clone_size: NA
d_call: NA
cdr3_nt: TGTGCCAGCAGTTACCGGGTCGATACGCAGTATTTT
cdr3_aa: CASSYRVDTQYF

cdr3_length: 14
j_call: TRBJ1-2
v_call: TRBV12-3/TRBV12-4
clone_size: NA
d_call: NA
cdr3_nt: TGTGCCAGCAGTTTACGCAGGGCAGTGAGCGGCTACACCTTC
cdr3_aa: CASSLRRAVSGYTF